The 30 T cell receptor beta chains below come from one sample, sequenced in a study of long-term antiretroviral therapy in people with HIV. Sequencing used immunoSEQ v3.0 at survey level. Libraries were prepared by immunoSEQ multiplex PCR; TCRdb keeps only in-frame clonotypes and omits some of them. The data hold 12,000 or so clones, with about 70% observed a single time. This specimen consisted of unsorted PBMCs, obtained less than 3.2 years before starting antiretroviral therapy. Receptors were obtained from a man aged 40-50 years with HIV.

The CDR3 coding sequence is TGTGCCTGGAGGAGGGTAGGGACGACCTCTGGAAACACCATATATTTT. It specifies CAWRRVGTTSGNTIYF. The chain joins TRBV30 to TRBJ1-3, with D maybe TRBD1 (5 bases). The ends were cut back, 3 bases at V and 0 bases at J, with 15 bases in the middle. CDR1 and CDR2 from the germline V gene are GTSNPN and SVGIG (reference sequence). The CDR3 spans 16 residues. The complete variable domain, with remaining parts taken from reference TRBV30 and TRBJ1-3, reads SQTIHQWPATLVQPVGSPLSLECTVEGTSNPNLYWYRQAAGRGLQLLFYSVGIGQISSEVPQNLSASRPQDRQFILSSKKLLLSDSGFYLCAWRRVGTTSGNTIYFGEGSWLTVV.

In DNA form, the CDR3 reads TGTGCCAGCAGCACCCCGGGTAGGGGACAAGAGACCCAGTACTTC. Residues: CASSTPGRGQETQYF. J is TRBJ2-5 and V is TRBV28, with D possibly being TRBD1 (5 bases). Trimming cost V 6 bases and J 2 bases, with 16 bases left between them. CDR1 and CDR2 from the germline V gene are MDHEN and SYDVKM. The CDR3 extends over 15 amino acids. Variable domain in full (rest from reference TRBV28 and TRBJ2-5): DVKVTQSSRYLVKRTGEKVFLECVQDMDHENMFWYRQDPGLGLRLIYFSYDVKMKEKGDIPEGYSVSREKKERFSLILESASTNQTSMYLCASSTPGRGQETQYFGPGTRLLVL.

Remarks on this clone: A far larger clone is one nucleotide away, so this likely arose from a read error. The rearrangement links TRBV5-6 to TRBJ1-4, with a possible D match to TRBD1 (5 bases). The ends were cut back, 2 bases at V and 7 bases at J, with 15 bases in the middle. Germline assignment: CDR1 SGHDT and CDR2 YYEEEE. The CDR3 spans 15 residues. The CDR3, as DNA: TGTGCCAGCAGCTTCGAGGGGTTAAAGGGTGAAAAACTGTTTTTT. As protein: CASSFEGLKGEKLFF.

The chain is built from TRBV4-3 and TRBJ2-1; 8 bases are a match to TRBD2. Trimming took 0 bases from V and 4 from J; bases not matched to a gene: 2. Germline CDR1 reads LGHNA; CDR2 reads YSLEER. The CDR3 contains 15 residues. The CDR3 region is CASSQEAGAYNEQFF. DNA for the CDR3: TGCGCCAGCAGCCAAGAAGCGGGAGCTTACAATGAGCAGTTCTTC.

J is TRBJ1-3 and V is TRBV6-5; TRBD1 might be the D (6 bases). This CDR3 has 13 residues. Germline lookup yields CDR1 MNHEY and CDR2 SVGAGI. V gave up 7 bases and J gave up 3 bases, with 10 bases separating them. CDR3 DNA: TGTGCCAGCAAGTGGGGGCTTGGAAACACCATATATTTT. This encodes CASKWGLGNTIYF.

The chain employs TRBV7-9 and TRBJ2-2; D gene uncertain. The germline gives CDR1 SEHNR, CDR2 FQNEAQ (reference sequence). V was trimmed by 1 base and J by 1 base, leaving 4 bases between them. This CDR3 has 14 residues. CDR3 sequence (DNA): TGTGCCAGCAGCTTAGTGCGGAACACCGGGGAGCTGTTTTTT. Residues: CASSLVRNTGELFF. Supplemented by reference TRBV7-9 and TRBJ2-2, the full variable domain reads DTGVSQNPRHKITKRGQNVTFRCDPISEHNRLYWYRQTLGQGPEFLTYFQNEAQLEKSRLLSDRFSAERPKGSFSTLEIQRTEQGDSAMYLCASSLVRNTGELFFGEGSRLTVL.

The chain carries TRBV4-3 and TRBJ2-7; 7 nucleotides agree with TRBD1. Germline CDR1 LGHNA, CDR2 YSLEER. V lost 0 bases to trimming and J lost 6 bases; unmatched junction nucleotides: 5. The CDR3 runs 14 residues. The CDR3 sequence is CASSQDASGGEQYF. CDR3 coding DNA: TGCGCCAGCAGCCAAGATGCTTCAGGGGGCGAGCAGTACTTC.

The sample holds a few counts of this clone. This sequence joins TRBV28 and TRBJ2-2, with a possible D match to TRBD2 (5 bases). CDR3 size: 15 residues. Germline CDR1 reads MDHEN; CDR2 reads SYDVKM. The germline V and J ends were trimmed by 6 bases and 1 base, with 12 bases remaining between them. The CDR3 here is CASSQIRENTGELFF. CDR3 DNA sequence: TGTGCCAGCAGCCAGATCCGGGAGAACACCGGGGAGCTGTTTTTT.

The CDR3: CAIRGGSSYNEQFF. CDR3 nucleotides: TGTGCCATCAGGGGCGGGAGCTCCTACAATGAGCAGTTCTTC. The chain is built from TRBV10-3 and TRBJ2-1, with TRBD2 matching 7 bases. The CDR3 extends over 14 amino acids. Trimming removed 6 bases from V and 0 bases from J; junction bases left unmatched: 2. Germline V CDR1 and CDR2: ENHRY, SYGVKD.

The CDR3 reads CASSPRQGEFF. The CDR3 nucleotides are TGTGCCAGCTCACCAAGGCAGGGGGAGTTCTTC. The chain recombines TRBV18 with TRBJ2-1; TRBD1 matches 7 bases. The CDR3 consists of 11 residues. V was pared by 2 bases and J by 14 bases, with 3 bases of the junction left unmatched. The germline V gene has CDR1 KGHSH and CDR2 LQKENI.

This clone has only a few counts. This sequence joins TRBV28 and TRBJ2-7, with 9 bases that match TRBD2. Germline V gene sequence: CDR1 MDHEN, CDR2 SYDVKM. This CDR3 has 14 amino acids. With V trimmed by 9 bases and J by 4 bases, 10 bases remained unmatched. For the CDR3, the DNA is TGTGCCAGTACGCCGAGCGGGAGGTGGTACGAGCAGTACTTC. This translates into CASTPSGRWYEQYF.

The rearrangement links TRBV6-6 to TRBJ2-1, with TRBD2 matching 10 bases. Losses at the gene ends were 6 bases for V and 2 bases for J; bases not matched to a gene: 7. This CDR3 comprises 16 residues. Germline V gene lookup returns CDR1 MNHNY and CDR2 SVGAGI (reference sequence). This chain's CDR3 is CASRPQSGRAYNEQFF. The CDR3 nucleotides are TGTGCCAGCAGACCCCAAAGCGGGAGGGCCTACAATGAGCAGTTCTTC.

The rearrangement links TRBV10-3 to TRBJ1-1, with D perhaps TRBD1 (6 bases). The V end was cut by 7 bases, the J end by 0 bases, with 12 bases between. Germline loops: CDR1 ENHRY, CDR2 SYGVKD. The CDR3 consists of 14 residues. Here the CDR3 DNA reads TGTGCCATCAATGAACAGGGTATGAACACTGAAGCTTTCTTT. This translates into CAINEQGMNTEAFF.

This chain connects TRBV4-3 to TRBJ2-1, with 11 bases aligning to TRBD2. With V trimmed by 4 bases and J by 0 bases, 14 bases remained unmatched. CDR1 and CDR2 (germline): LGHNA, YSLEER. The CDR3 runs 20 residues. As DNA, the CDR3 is TGCGCCAGCAGCCGCAATTGTAGCGGGAGGGCTCCGAGCTCCTACAATGAGCAGTTCTTC. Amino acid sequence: CASSRNCSGRAPSSYNEQFF.

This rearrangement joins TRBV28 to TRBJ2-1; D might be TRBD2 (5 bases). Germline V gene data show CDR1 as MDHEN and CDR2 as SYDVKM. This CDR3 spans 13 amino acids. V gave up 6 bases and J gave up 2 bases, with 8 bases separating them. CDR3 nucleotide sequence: TGTGCCAGCAGGAGTAGCGCCTACAATGAGCAGTTCTTC. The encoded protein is CASRSSAYNEQFF. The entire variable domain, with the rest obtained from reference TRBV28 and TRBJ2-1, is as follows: DVKVTQSSRYLVKRTGEKVFLECVQDMDHENMFWYRQDPGLGLRLIYFSYDVKMKEKGDIPEGYSVSREKKERFSLILESASTNQTSMYLCASRSSAYNEQFFGPGTRLTVL.

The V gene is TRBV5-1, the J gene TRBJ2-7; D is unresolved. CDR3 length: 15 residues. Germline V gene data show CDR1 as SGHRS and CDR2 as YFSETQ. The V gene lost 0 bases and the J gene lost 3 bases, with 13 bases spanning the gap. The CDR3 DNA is TGCGCCAGCAGCTTGGATCAAAGCCAGGACTACGAGCAGTACTTC. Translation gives CASSLDQSQDYEQYF.

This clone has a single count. The CDR3 spells CASSLELDAYEQYF. In DNA form, the CDR3 reads TGCGCCAGCAGCTTAGAACTAGACGCCTACGAGCAGTACTTC. This chain uses TRBV5-1 with TRBJ2-7; a weak D match, TRBD2 (5 bases). The CDR3 has 14 residues. The germline CDR1 and CDR2 sequences are SGHRS and YFSETQ. V was clipped by 2 bases and J by 2 bases, with 11 bases between them.

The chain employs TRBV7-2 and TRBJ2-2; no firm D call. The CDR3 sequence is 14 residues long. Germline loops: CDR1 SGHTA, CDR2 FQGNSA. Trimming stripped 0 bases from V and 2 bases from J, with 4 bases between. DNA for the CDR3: TGTGCCAGCAGCTTAGCGGTCAACACCGGGGAGCTGTTTTTT. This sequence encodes CASSLAVNTGELFF.

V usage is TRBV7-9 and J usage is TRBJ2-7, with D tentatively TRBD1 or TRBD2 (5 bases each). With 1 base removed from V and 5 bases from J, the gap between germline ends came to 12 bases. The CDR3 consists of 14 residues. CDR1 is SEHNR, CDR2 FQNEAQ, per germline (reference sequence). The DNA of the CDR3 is TGTGCCAGCAGCTTAGTACCAGGGAGACACGAGCAGTACTTC. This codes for CASSLVPGRHEQYF. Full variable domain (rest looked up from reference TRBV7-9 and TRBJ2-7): DTGVSQNPRHKITKRGQNVTFRCDPISEHNRLYWYRQTLGQGPEFLTYFQNEAQLEKSRLLSDRFSAERPKGSFSTLEIQRTEQGDSAMYLCASSLVPGRHEQYFGPGTRLTVT.

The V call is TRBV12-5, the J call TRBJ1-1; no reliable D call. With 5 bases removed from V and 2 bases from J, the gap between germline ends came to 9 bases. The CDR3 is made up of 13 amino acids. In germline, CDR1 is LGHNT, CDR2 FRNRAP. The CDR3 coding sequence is TGTGCTAGTGGTCTATCCTTCAACACTGAAGCTTTCTTT. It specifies CASGLSFNTEAFF. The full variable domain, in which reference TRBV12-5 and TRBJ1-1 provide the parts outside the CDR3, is DARVTQTPRHKVTEMGQEVTMRCQPILGHNTVFWYRQTMMQGLELLAYFRNRAPLDDSGMPKDRFSAEMPDATLATLKIQPSEPRDSAVYFCASGLSFNTEAFFGQGTRLTVV.

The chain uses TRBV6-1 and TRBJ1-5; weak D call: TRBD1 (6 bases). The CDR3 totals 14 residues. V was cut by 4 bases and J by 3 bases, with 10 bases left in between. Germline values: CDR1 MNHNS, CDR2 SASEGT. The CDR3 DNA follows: TGTGCCAGCAGTGTCAGGGGAGACAATCAGCCCCAGCATTTT. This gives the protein CASSVRGDNQPQHF.

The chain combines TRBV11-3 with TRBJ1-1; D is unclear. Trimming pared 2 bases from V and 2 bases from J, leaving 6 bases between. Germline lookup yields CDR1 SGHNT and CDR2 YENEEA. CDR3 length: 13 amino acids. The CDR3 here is CASSLNRNTEAFF. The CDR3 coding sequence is TGTGCCAGCAGCTTAAACAGAAACACTGAAGCTTTCTTT.

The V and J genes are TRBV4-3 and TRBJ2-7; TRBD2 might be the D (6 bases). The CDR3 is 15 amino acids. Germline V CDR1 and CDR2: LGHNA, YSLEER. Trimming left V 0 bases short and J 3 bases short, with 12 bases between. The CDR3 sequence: CASSQDLSGYYEQYF. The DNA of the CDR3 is TGCGCCAGCAGCCAAGATCTTAGCGGATACTACGAGCAGTACTTC.

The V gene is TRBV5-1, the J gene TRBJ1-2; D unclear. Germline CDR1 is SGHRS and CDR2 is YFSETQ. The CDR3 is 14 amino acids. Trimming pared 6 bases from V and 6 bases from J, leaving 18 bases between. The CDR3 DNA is TGCGCCAGCACCCCTCGGGCAGGCGACCATGGCTACACCTTC. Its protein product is CASTPRAGDHGYTF.

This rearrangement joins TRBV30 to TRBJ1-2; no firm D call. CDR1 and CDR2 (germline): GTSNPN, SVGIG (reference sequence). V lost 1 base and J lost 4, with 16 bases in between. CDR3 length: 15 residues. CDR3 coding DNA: TGTGCCTGGAGTGGTCACGGTTGGATGGTCTATGGCTACACCTTC. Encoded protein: CAWSGHGWMVYGYTF.

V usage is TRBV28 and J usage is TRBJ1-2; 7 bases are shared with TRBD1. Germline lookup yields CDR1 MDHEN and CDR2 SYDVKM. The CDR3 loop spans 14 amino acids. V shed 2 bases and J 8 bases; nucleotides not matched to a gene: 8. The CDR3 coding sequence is TGTGCCAGCAGTTTACCGGACAGGCGGGAAGGCTACACCTTC. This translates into CASSLPDRREGYTF.

The CDR3 DNA is TGTGCCAGCAGAACGACTAGCGGTTTTTACGAGCAGTACTTC. Translated, it gives CASRTTSGFYEQYF. V is TRBV28 and J is TRBJ2-7, with 9 bases aligning to TRBD2. Trimming at V came to 6 bases and at J to 4 bases, leaving 7 bases not matched to a gene. The CDR3 sequence is 14 residues long. Germline loops: CDR1 MDHEN, CDR2 SYDVKM.

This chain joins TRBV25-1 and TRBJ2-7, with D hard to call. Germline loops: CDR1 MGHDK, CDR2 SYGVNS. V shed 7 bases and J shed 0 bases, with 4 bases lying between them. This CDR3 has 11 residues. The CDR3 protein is CASTHSYEQYF. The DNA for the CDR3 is TGTGCCAGCACTCACTCCTACGAGCAGTACTTC.

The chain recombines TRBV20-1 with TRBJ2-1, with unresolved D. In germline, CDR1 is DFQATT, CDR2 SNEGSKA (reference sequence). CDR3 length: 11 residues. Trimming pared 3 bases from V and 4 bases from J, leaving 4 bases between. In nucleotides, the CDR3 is TGCAGTGCTAGGGGTTACAATGAGCAGTTCTTC. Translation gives CSARGYNEQFF.

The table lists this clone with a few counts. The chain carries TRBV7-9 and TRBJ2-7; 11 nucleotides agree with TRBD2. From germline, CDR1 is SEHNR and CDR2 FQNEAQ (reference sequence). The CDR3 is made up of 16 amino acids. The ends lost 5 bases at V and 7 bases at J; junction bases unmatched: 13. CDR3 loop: CASSPLDVSGRGEQYF. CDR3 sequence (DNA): TGTGCCAGCAGCCCCCTAGATGTTAGCGGGAGGGGTGAGCAGTACTTC.